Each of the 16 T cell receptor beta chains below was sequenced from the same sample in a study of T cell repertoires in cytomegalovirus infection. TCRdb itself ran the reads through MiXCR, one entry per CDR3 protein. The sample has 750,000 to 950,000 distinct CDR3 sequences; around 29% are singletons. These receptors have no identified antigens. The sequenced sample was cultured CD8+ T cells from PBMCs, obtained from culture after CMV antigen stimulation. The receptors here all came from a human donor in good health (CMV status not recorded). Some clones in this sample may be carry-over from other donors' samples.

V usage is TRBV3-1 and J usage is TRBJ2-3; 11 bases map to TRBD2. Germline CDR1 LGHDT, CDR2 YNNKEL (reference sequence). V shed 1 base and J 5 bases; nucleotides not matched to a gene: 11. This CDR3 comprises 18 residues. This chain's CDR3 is CASSQAGTSGPRGDTQYF. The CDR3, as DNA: TGTGCCAGCAGCCAAGCCGGGACTAGCGGACCGCGGGGAGATACGCAGTATTTT.

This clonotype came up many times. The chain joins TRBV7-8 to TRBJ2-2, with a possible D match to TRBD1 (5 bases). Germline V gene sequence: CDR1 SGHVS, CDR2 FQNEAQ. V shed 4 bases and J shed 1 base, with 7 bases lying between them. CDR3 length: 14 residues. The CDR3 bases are TGTGCCAGCAGCTCCCAGGGGAACACCGGGGAGCTGTTTTTT. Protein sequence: CASSSQGNTGELFF.

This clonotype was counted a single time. The CDR3 DNA follows: TGTGCCAGCAGTGAAAGGCAGAGCGGGGATGGCTACACCTTC. Protein sequence: CASSERQSGDGYTF. This sequence joins TRBV2 and TRBJ1-2; D unresolved. V was pared by 2 bases and J by 6 bases, with 13 bases between. The germline gives CDR1 SNHLY, CDR2 FYNNEI. This CDR3 spans 14 amino acids.

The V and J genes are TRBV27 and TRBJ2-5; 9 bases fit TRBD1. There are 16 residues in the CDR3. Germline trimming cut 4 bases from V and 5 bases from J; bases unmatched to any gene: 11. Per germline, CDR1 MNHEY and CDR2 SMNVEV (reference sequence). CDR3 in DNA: TGTGCCAGCAGTTCCAGGTCCCGGGACAGGGAGGAGACCCAGTACTTC. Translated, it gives CASSSRSRDREETQYF.

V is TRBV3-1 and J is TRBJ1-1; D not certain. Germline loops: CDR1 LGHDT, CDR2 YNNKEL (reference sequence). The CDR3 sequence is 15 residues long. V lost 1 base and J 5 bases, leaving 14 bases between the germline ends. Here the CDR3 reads CASSQGGHPGTEAFF. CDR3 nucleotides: TGTGCCAGCAGCCAAGGAGGTCACCCAGGAACTGAAGCTTTCTTT.

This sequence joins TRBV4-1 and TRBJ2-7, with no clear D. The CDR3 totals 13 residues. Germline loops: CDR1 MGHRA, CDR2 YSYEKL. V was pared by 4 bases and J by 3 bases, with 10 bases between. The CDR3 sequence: CASSPTENYEQYF. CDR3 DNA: TGCGCCAGCAGCCCGACGGAGAACTACGAGCAGTACTTC.

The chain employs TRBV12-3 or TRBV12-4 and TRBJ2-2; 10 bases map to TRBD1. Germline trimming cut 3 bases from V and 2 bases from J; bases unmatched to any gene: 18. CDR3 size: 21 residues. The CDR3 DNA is TGTGCCAGCAGTTTTTTAGGGGAGGGTTCCGGGACAGGGGTAAACACCGGGGAGCTGTTTTTT. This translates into CASSFLGEGSGTGVNTGELFF.

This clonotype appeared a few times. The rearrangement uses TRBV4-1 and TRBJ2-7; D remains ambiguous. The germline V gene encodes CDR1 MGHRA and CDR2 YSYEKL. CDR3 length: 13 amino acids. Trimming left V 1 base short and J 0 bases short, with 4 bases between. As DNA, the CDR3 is TGCGCCAGCAGCCAAGCAGGCTCCTACGAGCAGTACTTC. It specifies CASSQAGSYEQYF.

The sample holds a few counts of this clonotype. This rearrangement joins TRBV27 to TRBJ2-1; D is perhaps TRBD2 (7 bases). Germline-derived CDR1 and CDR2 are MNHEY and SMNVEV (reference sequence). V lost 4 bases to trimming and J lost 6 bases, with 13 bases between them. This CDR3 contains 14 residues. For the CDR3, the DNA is TGTGCCAGCAGTTACGGGGGGCAAACCAATGAGCAGTTCTTC. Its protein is CASSYGGQTNEQFF.

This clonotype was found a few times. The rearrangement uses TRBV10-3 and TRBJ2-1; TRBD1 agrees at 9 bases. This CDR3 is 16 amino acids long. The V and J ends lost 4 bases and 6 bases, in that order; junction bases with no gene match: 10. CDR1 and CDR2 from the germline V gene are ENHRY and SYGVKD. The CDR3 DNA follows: TGTGCCATCAGTGGACTGAACAGGGGGCTGGGCAATGAGCAGTTCTTC. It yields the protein CAISGLNRGLGNEQFF.

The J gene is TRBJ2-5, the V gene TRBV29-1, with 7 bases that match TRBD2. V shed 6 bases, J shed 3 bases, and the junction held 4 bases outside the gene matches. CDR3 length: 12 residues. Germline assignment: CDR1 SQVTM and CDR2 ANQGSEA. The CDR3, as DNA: TGCAGCGTCCGGGAGGAGGAAGAGACCCAGTACTTC. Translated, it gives CSVREEEETQYF.

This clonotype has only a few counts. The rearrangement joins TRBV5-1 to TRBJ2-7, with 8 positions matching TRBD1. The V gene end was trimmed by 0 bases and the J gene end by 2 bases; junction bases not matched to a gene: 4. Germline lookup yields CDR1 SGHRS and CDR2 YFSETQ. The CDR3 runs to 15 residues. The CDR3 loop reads CASSLGGQGTYEQYF. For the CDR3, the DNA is TGCGCCAGCAGCTTGGGTGGACAGGGAACCTACGAGCAGTACTTC.

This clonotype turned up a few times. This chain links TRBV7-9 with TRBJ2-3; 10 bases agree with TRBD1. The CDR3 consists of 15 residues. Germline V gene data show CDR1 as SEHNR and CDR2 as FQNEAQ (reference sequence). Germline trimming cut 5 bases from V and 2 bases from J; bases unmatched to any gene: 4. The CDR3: CASSGQGVLTDTQYF. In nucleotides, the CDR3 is TGTGCCAGCAGCGGACAGGGGGTCCTCACAGATACGCAGTATTTT.

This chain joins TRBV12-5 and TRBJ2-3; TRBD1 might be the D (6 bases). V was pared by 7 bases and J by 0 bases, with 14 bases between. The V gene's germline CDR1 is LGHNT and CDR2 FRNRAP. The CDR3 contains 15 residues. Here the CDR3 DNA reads TGTGCTAGTGTCTGGGGCAGGGGAAGCACAGATACGCAGTATTTT. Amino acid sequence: CASVWGRGSTDTQYF.

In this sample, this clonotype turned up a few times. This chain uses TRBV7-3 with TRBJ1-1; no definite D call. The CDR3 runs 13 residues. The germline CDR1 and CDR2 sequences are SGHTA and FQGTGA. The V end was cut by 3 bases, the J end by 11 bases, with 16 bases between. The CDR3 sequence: CASSFQAYPGAFF. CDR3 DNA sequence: TGTGCCAGCAGCTTTCAGGCTTACCCTGGTGCTTTCTTT.

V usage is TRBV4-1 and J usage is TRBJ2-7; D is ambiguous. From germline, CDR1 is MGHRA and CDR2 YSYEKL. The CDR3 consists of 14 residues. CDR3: CASSQTPTSYEQYV. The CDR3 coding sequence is TGTGCCAGCAGCCAAACCCCCACCTCCTACGAGCAGTACGTC.